This T cell receptor (beta chain) was captured in a study of metastatic and nonmetastatic thyroid tumors. The CDR3 has 15 residues. V shed 2 bases and J shed 5 bases, with 13 bases lying between them. The germline V gene encodes CDR1 MNHNS and CDR2 SASEGT. By frequency in the sample, this clone is medium-sized. No treatment had been given to any patient before thyroid surgery. TCRdb re-clonotyped the PCR reads via MiXCR. The profile shows 20,000 or so clones, 11% of them singletons. This sequence originates from a female donor with papillary thyroid cancer or a benign thyroid nodule (not recorded which). Some clones in this sample may be carry-over from other donors' samples. Sequenced: blood. V and J are TRBV6-1 and TRBJ1-5, with a weak D call TRBD1 (5 bases). DNA for the CDR3: TGTGCCAGCAGTGAAAACCCAGGGAGTTATCAGCCCCAGCATTTT. As protein: CASSENPGSYQPQHF.